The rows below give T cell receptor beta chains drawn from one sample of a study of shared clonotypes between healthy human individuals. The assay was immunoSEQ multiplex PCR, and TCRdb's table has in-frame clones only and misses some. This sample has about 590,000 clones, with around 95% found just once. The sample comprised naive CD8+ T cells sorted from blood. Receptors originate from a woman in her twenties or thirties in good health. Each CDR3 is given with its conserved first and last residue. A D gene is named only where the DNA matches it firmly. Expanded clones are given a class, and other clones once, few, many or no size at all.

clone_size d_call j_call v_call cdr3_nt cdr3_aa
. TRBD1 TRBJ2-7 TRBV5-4 TGTGCCAGCAGCCCTGGGGGTGTTGGGACAGGGGGTGCAGGCGAGCAGTACTTC CASSPGGVGTGGAGEQYF
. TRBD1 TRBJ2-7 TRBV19 TGTGCCAGTAGTATTGGTATAACAGGGGGCCCTTACGAGCAGTACTTC CASSIGITGGPYEQYF
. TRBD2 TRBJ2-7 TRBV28 TGTGCCAGCAGTATTCCTAGCGGGAGCTCCTACGAGCAGTACTTC CASSIPSGSSYEQYF
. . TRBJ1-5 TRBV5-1 TGCGCCAGCCCAGGAGGCAATCAGCCCCAGCATTTT CASPGGNQPQHF
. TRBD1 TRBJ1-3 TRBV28 TGTGCCAGCAGTTTGCTTCAGGGGGCTAGAGGAAACACCATATATTTT CASSLLQGARGNTIYF
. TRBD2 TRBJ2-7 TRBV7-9 TGTGCCAGCAGCCGGGAGGGAGCTTGGTACGAGCAGTACTTC CASSREGAWYEQYF
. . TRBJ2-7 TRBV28 TGTGCCAGCAGTCTCGATGGGGACGAGCAGTACTTC CASSLDGDEQYF
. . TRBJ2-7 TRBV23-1 TGCGCCAGCAGTCAAGTCGGGGGCAGGGTGCGGGAGCAGTACTTC CASSQVGGRVREQYF
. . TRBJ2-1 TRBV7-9 TGTGCCAGCAGCTCAGGGGGGAATGAGCAGTTCTTC CASSSGGNEQFF
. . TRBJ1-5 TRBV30 TGTGCCTGGAGTGTGATTTTGGGACCGGCCCCCCATCAGCCCCAGCATTTT CAWSVILGPAPHQPQHF
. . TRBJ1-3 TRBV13 TGTGCCAGCAGCATAATAACAGGGACTGGAAACACCATATATTTT CASSIITGTGNTIYF
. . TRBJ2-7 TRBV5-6 TGTGCCAGCAGCTTGTTGTCAGGGGCCGAGCAGTACTTC CASSLLSGAEQYF
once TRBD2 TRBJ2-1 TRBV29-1 TGCAGCGCCCGACGAGCGGGAGACAATGAGCAGTTCTTC CSARRAGDNEQFF
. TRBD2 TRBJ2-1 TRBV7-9 TGTGCCAGCAGCTTAGGGCTAGCGGGAGGAGTTGACAATGAGCAGTTCTTC CASSLGLAGGVDNEQFF
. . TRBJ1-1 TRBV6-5 TGTGCCAGCACCCCCGGGGTGGGATTCACTGAAGCTTTCTTT CASTPGVGFTEAFF
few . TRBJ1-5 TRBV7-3 TGTGCCAACACACAGGGTGGGGGCAATCAGCCCCAGCATTTT CANTQGGGNQPQHF
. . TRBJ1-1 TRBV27 TGTGCCAGCAGTACGACCGACTTGCCTGAAGCTTTCTTT CASSTTDLPEAFF
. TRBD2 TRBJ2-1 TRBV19 TGTGCCAGTTCTGGACTAGCGGGAGGCTACAATGAGCAGTTCTTC CASSGLAGGYNEQFF
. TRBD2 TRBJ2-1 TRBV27 TGTGCCAGCAGTTTAAGTGGCGGGAGGGTTAATGAGCAGTTCTTC CASSLSGGRVNEQFF
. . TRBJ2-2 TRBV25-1 TGTGCCAGCAGCGTCAGCAGCGGGGAGCTGTTTTTT CASSVSSGELFF
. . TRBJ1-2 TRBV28 TGTGCCAGCATGGAGGGACTTGGCTACACCTTC CASMEGLGYTF
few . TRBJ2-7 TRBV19 TGTGCCAGTAGTGGATCCCCCTACGAGCAGTACTTC CASSGSPYEQYF
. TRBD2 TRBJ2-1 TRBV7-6 TGTGCCAGCAGCCGCGGGACTAGCGGGAGTGGAGAGCAGTTCTTC CASSRGTSGSGEQFF
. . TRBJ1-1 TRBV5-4 TGTGCCAGCAGCTTGGCTCCAGGGATAAACACTGAAGCTTTCTTT CASSLAPGINTEAFF
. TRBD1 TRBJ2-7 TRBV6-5 TGTGCCAGCAGTCCGGGACAGGGGGTTTCCTACGAGCAGTACTTC CASSPGQGVSYEQYF
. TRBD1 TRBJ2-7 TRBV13 TGTGCCAGCAGCTTTACAGGGGGCAATTCCTACGAGCAGTACTTC CASSFTGGNSYEQYF
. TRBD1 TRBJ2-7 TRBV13 TGTGCCAGCAGCTTAGGGACAGGGACCCTACTCTACGAGCAGTACTTC CASSLGTGTLLYEQYF
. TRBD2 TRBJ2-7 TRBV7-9 TGTGCCAGCAGCTTGACTAGCGGGGGCTACGAGCAGTACTTC CASSLTSGGYEQYF
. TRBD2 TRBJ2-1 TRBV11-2 TGTGCCAGCACCGGGACTAGCGGTTCCTACAATGAGCAGTTCTTC CASTGTSGSYNEQFF
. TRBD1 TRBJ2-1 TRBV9 TGTGCCAGCACAGACAGGGCCAATGAGCAGTTCTTC CASTDRANEQFF